This entry concerns a single TCR beta chain. This record comes from a study of blood T cell repertoires in COVID-19. Cohort assignment relied on participant-reported clinical history. Profiling relied on immunoSEQ multiplex PCR, and the TCRdb table lists in-frame clones only, not all of them. The sample holds a few hundred thousand clones, around nine tenths seen once. The CDR3 is 10 residues long. Germline lookup yields CDR1 SGHTA and CDR2 FQGNSA. The V end lost 11 bases, the J end lost 5 bases, and 10 bases lay between the germline ends. This receptor was obtained from a woman in her forties who had recovered from COVID-19. The sequenced sample was PBMCs or T cells enriched from blood (not recorded which). The chain couples TRBV7-2 to TRBJ2-7; maybe TRBD2 (5 bases). Here the CDR3 DNA reads TGTGCCTCCGCGGGCCACGAGCAGTACTTC. This translates into CASAGHEQYF.